The TCR beta chain under discussion was sequenced for a study of T cell responses to AZD1222 COVID-19 vaccine. The table came from immunoSEQ multiplex PCR; TCRdb's copy has only in-frame clones and leaves some out. Of around 110,000 clones listed, roughly nine tenths are singletons. Whole-study findings and limits: The study found vaccine-associated CD4 TCRs spanning spike, dominant at 160-218 and 743-854.

As concerns this clone: Its antigen is unidentified.

Pooled in the analysis were second doses at about 4 or about 12 weeks. In germline, CDR1 is PRHDT, CDR2 FYEKMQ (reference sequence). The CDR3 contains 15 residues. The V and J ends lost 6 bases and 8 bases, in that order; junction bases with no gene match: 14. This sequence was found in an adult who received the AZD1222 COVID-19 vaccine. The chain recombines TRBV13 with TRBJ2-3, with TRBD2 matching 7 bases. The sequencing used peripheral blood, collected 28 days after the second AZD1222 dose. The CDR3 reads CASRGIGAGVGTQYF. DNA of the CDR3: TGTGCCAGCAGAGGAATTGGTGCGGGAGTTGGTACGCAGTATTTT.